This record concerns one T cell receptor (beta chain) sequence. Measured with immunoSEQ multiplex PCR; TCRdb has only the in-frame clones, and not every one. The data contain about 130,000 clones, over 85% of them singletons. The sample originates from a study of T cell responses to AZD1222 COVID-19 vaccine. This TCR was sampled from an adult who received the AZD1222 COVID-19 vaccine. The material sequenced was peripheral blood, taken 28 days after the second AZD1222 dose.

CDR3 in amino acids: CASSDRGWDEQYF. CDR3 in DNA: TGTGCCAGCAGTGATAGGGGATGGGACGAGCAGTACTTC. The chain employs TRBV6-1 and TRBJ2-7; possibly TRBD1 for D (5 bases). V lost 3 bases and J 5 bases, leaving 11 bases between the germline ends. CDR1 is MNHNS and CDR2 is SASEGT in the germline V gene. This CDR3 spans 13 amino acids.